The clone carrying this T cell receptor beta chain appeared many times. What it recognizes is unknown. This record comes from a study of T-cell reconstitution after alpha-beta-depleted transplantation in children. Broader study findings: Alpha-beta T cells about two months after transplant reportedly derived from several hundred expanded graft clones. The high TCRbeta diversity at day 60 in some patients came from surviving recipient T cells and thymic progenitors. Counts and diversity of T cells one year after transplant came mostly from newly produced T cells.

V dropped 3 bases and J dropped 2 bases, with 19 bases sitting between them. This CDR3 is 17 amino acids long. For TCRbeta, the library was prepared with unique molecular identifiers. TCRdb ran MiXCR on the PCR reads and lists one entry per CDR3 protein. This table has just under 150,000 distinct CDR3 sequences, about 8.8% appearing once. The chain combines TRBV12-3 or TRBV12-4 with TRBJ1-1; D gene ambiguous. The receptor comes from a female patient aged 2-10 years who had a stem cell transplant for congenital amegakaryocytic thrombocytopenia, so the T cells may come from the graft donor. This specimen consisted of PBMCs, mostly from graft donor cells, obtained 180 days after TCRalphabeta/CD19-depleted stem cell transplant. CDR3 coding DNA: TGTGCCAGCAGTTTGGTGGGTTCCGACCTATTTAACACTGAAGCTTTCTTT. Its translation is CASSLVGSDLFNTEAFF.